This T cell receptor beta chain is from a study of post-analysis software for immune sequencing data. Overall study: The study covered relapsing-remitting, secondary progressive and progressive-relapsing courses of multiple sclerosis. Study-wide points: In patients, TRBV5-6, TRBV5-1 and TRBV20-1 belonged to five TRBV segments found more frequently than in controls. Batch-matched samples strongly co-clustered by F measure. People with multiple sclerosis had a significantly lower normalized Chao1 diversity than controls did.

This clonotype was seen at least ten times. The antigen is not known. The ends were cut back, 3 bases at V and 3 bases at J, with 11 bases in the middle. Germline V gene data show CDR1 as SQVTM and CDR2 as ANQGSEA. The CDR3 sequence is 13 residues long. Built from TCR beta cDNA, the libraries had unique molecular identifiers in them. A single record per CDR3 protein comes from TCRdb applying MiXCR to the PCR reads. This table has roughly 200,000 distinct CDR3 sequences, around 29% appearing once. What was sequenced was blood. The chain employs TRBV29-1 and TRBJ1-2; no clear D. This sequence was found in a girl aged 2-17 years with multiple sclerosis. The CDR3 DNA reads TGCAGCGTTGACGAGGGCAGTTACTATGGCTACACCTTC. It translates to CSVDEGSYYGYTF.